The source of this T cell receptor (beta chain) is a study of blood T cell repertoires in COVID-19. Sequencing used immunoSEQ multiplex PCR; TCRdb keeps in-frame clones, though not all of them. The top ten hold about 2% of the sample, which has 100,000 or so clones, about 83% seen once. The CDR3 runs 15 residues. V trimming: 5 bases; J trimming: 5 bases; junction bases outside the gene matches: 9. Per the germline V gene, CDR1 is SGHNT and CDR2 is YYREEE (reference sequence). The V call is TRBV5-4, the J call TRBJ2-1; 8 bases are a match to TRBD1. The sequenced sample consisted of peripheral blood. The sequence was obtained from a man in his 70s with active or convalescent COVID-19. This CDR3 is CASRTGTGGDNEQFF. The CDR3 DNA is TGTGCCAGCAGGACCGGGACAGGAGGGGACAATGAGCAGTTCTTC. Variable domain in full (rest from reference TRBV5-4 and TRBJ2-1): ETGVTQSPTHLIKTRGQQVTLRCSSQSGHNTVSWYQQALGQGPQFIFQYYREEENGRGNFPPRFSGLQFPNYSSELNVNALELDDSALYLCASRTGTGGDNEQFFGPGTRLTVL.